The 17 T cell receptor beta chains in this list originate from one sample, sequenced in a study of cytomegalovirus exposure and HLA in healthy donors. Primers included in the PCR were 60 Vbeta and 13 Jbeta primers. TCRdb's table, derived via immunoSEQ multiplex PCR, lists solely in-frame clones and lacks some. The repertoire has roughly 110,000 clones, 60% to 85% of them found once; the top ten carry roughly 2.5%. Sequencing was done on a sample of PBMCs. The receptors originated from a female donor in good health and CMV-seronegative.

The J gene is TRBJ2-5, the V gene TRBV5-1; tentatively, D is TRBD2 (6 bases). Germline-derived CDR1 and CDR2 are SGHRS and YFSETQ. The CDR3 is 11 residues long. V was clipped by 4 bases and J by 5 bases, with 6 bases between them. CDR3 region: CASSRGETQYF. For the CDR3, the DNA is TGCGCCAGCAGCCGGGGGGAGACCCAGTACTTC.

A single count supports this clone. The rearrangement joins TRBV30 to TRBJ1-5; TRBD1 might be the D (5 bases). The CDR3 runs 17 residues. The germline CDR1 and CDR2 sequences are GTSNPN and SVGIG (reference sequence). The V and J ends lost 0 bases and 3 bases respectively, with 18 bases between them. For the CDR3, the DNA is TGTGCCTGGAGTGTGGCCGACGGGGGAGGTACCAATCAGCCCCAGCATTTT. This gives the protein CAWSVADGGGTNQPQHF.

The genes are TRBV7-2 and TRBJ2-7; TRBD1 might be the D (7 bases). The V gene's germline CDR1 is SGHTA and CDR2 FQGNSA. The CDR3 spans 13 residues. V lost 5 bases and J 1 base, leaving 9 bases between the germline ends. The CDR3 loop is CASSPGGSYEQYF. The CDR3 DNA follows: TGTGCCAGCAGCCCAGGGGGGTCCTACGAGCAGTACTTC. The entire variable domain, with the rest obtained from reference TRBV7-2 and TRBJ2-7, is as follows: GAGVSQSPSNKVTEKGKDVELRCDPISGHTALYWYRQSLGQGLEFLIYFQGNSAPDKSGLPSDRFSAERTGGSVSTLTIQRTQQEDSAVYLCASSPGGSYEQYFGPGTRLTVT.

This rearrangement joins TRBV5-1 to TRBJ2-2, with 7 nucleotides matching TRBD1. Unmatched junction bases numbered 4, after V lost 2 bases and J lost 6 bases. The CDR3 contains 14 residues. CDR1 and CDR2 from the germline V gene are SGHRS and YFSETQ. The chain's CDR3 is CASSFDDRAGELFF. Here the CDR3 DNA reads TGCGCCAGCAGCTTCGACGACAGGGCCGGGGAGCTGTTTTTT.

This sequence joins TRBV9 and TRBJ1-5; 8 bases map to TRBD1. V lost 2 bases to trimming and J lost 5 bases; unmatched junction nucleotides: 6. This CDR3 has 15 amino acids. Germline loops: CDR1 SGDLS, CDR2 YYNGEE. The CDR3 sequence: CASSVGDRQDQPQHF. The CDR3 DNA follows: TGTGCCAGCAGCGTTGGGGACAGGCAGGATCAGCCCCAGCATTTT.

This clone was recorded only once. The genes are TRBV2 and TRBJ2-2; 10 positions match TRBD1. Trimming removed 6 bases from V and 6 bases from J; junction bases left unmatched: 7. The CDR3 is 15 amino acids. The germline V gene has CDR1 SNHLY and CDR2 FYNNEI. CDR3 sequence: CASSLYGQGAGELFF. The CDR3 DNA sequence: TGTGCCAGCAGCCTCTACGGACAGGGGGCCGGGGAGCTGTTTTTT.

For this clone: This same CDR3 is encoded by further DNA sequences in the sample. The CDR3 is CASSVGSSGNTIYF. DNA for the CDR3: TGTGCCAGCAGCGTGGGGAGCTCTGGAAACACCATATATTTT. This chain uses TRBV9 with TRBJ1-3, with D unresolved. V lost 2 bases and J lost 0, with 6 bases in between. Germline V gene lookup returns CDR1 SGDLS and CDR2 YYNGEE. The CDR3 consists of 14 residues.

J is TRBJ1-2 and V is TRBV7-9; D not certain. Trimming cost V 5 bases and J 7 bases, with 11 bases left between them. CDR3 length: 12 residues. Germline CDR1 SEHNR, CDR2 FQNEAQ (reference sequence). In nucleotides, the CDR3 is TGTGCCAGCAGCCACGGGTCGGCTGGCTACACCTTC. It translates to CASSHGSAGYTF. Together with reference TRBV7-9 and TRBJ1-2, the CDR3 gives the full variable domain: DTGVSQNPRHKITKRGQNVTFRCDPISEHNRLYWYRQTLGQGPEFLTYFQNEAQLEKSRLLSDRFSAERPKGSFSTLEIQRTEQGDSAMYLCASSHGSAGYTFGSGTRLTVV.

The V call is TRBV12-5, the J call TRBJ2-3; D not resolved. V lost 1 base, J lost 2 bases, and 4 bases lay in between. From germline, CDR1 is LGHNT and CDR2 FRNRAP. The length of the CDR3 is 13 residues. DNA of the CDR3: TGTGCTAGTGGTTTGGGGGCCACAGATACGCAGTATTTT. Amino acids: CASGLGATDTQYF. Based on the CDR3 plus reference TRBV12-5 and TRBJ2-3, the full variable domain is DARVTQTPRHKVTEMGQEVTMRCQPILGHNTVFWYRQTMMQGLELLAYFRNRAPLDDSGMPKDRFSAEMPDATLATLKIQPSEPRDSAVYFCASGLGATDTQYFGPGTRLTVL.

This clone was observed once. The genes are TRBV29-1 and TRBJ1-2; maybe TRBD1 (6 bases). Trimming removed 3 bases from V and 8 bases from J, with 10 bases in between. This CDR3 contains 11 residues. Germline loops: CDR1 SQVTM, CDR2 ANQGSEA. CDR3 sequence (DNA): TGCAGCGTTGATGGGGGCCTGGGCTACACCTTC. It is translated as CSVDGGLGYTF.

V usage is TRBV27 and J usage is TRBJ1-5; TRBD1 is a possible D gene (5 bases). V was clipped by 3 bases and J by 5 bases, with 11 bases between them. This CDR3 has 14 amino acids. Germline CDR1 is MNHEY and CDR2 is SMNVEV (reference sequence). Here the CDR3 DNA reads TGTGCCAGCAGTTTTGCAGGGCTAGATCAGCCCCAGCATTTT. Encoded protein: CASSFAGLDQPQHF.

The rearrangement joins TRBV7-6 to TRBJ1-2, with 8 bases identical to TRBD1. The CDR3 totals 17 residues. Per the germline V gene, CDR1 is SGHVS and CDR2 is FNYEAQ. The V gene end was trimmed by 6 bases and the J gene end by 1 base; junction bases not matched to a gene: 13. CDR3 protein: CASSPVGQAKLNYGYTF. CDR3 in DNA: TGTGCCAGCAGTCCCGTGGGACAGGCCAAACTTAACTATGGCTACACCTTC.

This clone was seen just once. The V gene is TRBV5-4, the J gene TRBJ2-7; the match to TRBD1 covers 11 bases. J was trimmed by 9 bases and V by 4 bases; bases with no gene match: 9. Germline V lookup: CDR1 SGHNT, CDR2 YYREEE (reference sequence). The CDR3 has 14 amino acids. The CDR3 is CASSPGQGVGRQYF. CDR3 DNA sequence: TGTGCCAGCAGCCCGGGACAGGGGGTAGGTAGGCAGTACTTC.

The chain has TRBV4-3 and TRBJ1-1; 11 bases map to TRBD1. With 0 bases clipped from V and 7 bases from J, the junction kept 10 bases outside the gene matches. The germline CDR1 and CDR2 sequences are LGHNA and YSLEER. The CDR3 is 17 amino acids. CDR3 nucleotides: TGCGCCAGCAGCCAAGATTTCGGGACAGGGGGGCCGAATGAAGCTTTCTTT. Translating it yields CASSQDFGTGGPNEAFF.

The chain uses TRBV30 and TRBJ1-2; no reliable D call. CDR3 length equals 13 residues. The germline CDR1 and CDR2 sequences are GTSNPN and SVGIG (reference sequence). Deletions cut 0 bases from V and 2 bases from J, with 7 bases between. CDR3 DNA: TGTGCCTGGAGTGTAAGCCCCAACTATGGCTACACCTTC. Amino acids: CAWSVSPNYGYTF.

This clone is a singleton in its sample. At one of its ends the junction is not consistent with the germline gene, which may arise from a read error. The chain links TRBV7-7 to TRBJ1-4; 10 nucleotides align to TRBD1. This CDR3 is 14 amino acids long. Germline CDR1 SSHAT, CDR2 FNYEAQ (reference sequence). CDR3 amino acids: CASSPGTGAAKLFF. The DNA for the CDR3 is TGTGCTAGCAGCCCCGGGACAGGGGCCGCAAAACTGTTTTTT.

The V gene is TRBV7-2, the J gene TRBJ2-2; TRBD2 aligns across 10 bases. CDR3 length: 15 amino acids. The ends lost 8 bases at V and 8 bases at J; junction bases unmatched: 11. CDR1 SGHTA and CDR2 FQGNSA come from the germline V gene. As DNA, the CDR3 is TGTGCCAGCCAGAGCGGGGGGGCCTGGTATGGGGAGCTGTTTTTT. Its protein is CASQSGGAWYGELFF.